A single sample is the source of the 18 T cell receptor beta chains below, sequenced in a study of molecular identifiers for immune sequencing clone quantification. One entry per CDR3 protein, called by TCRdb with MiXCR from the PCR reads. The sample holds 550,000 to 750,000 distinct CDR3 sequences, just under 20% seen once. The source material was naive CD8+ T cells from blood, with Jurkat cell RNA spiked in. Subset defined: FACS-sorted CD8+CD4-CCR7+CD45RA+ naive T cells. The receptors derive from a human donor in good health. Some libraries in this study had Jurkat cell RNA spiked in.

Details on this clonotype: Here the CDR3 omits its conserved ending phenylalanine or tryptophan, so a read error is the likely source. The chain uses TRBV12-5 and TRBJ1-1; D not resolved. Trimming cost V 2 bases and J 1 base, with 2 bases left between them. Germline CDR1 and CDR2: LGHNT and FRNRAP. The CDR3 is 12 residues long. The CDR3: CASGLTNTEAFL. The DNA for the CDR3 is TGTGCTAGTGGTTTGACGAACACTGAAGCTTTCCTT.

In this sample, this clonotype turned up a few times. One end of the junction varies from germline; a read error may be responsible. V is TRBV20-1 and J is TRBJ1-1; TRBD1 aligns across 7 bases. CDR3 length equals 14 residues. Germline lookup yields CDR1 DFQATT and CDR2 SNEGSKA (reference sequence). The CDR3 nucleotides read TGCAGTGCTAGAGGGGAGACAGGGTCGACTGAAGCTTCCTTT. Its protein is CSARGETGSTEASF.

As concerns this clonotype: With a far larger clone one base away, a read error is the likely cause. Lacking the conserved final phenylalanine or tryptophan, this CDR3 likely reflects a read error. The J gene is TRBJ2-2, the V gene TRBV6-5; TRBD2 might be the D (6 bases). The CDR3 extends over 12 amino acids. Trimming pared 6 bases from V and 8 bases from J, leaving 10 bases between. The germline CDR1 and CDR2 sequences are MNHEY and SVGAGI. For the CDR3, the DNA is TGTGCCAGCAGCCCCGGAGGGGGGGAGCTGTTTCTT. It encodes CASSPGGGELFL.

This clonotype has at least ten counts. The chain carries TRBV4-1 and TRBJ2-7; TRBD2 agrees at 12 bases. The CDR3 covers 16 residues. With V trimmed by 0 bases and J by 2 bases, 2 bases remained unmatched. Per the germline V gene, CDR1 is MGHRA and CDR2 is YSYEKL. CDR3 amino acids: CASSQERTSGAYEQYF. The CDR3 nucleotides read TGCGCCAGCAGCCAAGAAAGGACTAGCGGGGCCTACGAGCAGTACTTC.

This clonotype turned up a few times. The V call is TRBV4-3, the J call TRBJ2-1; D remains ambiguous. The CDR3 sequence is 13 residues long. The germline CDR1 and CDR2 sequences are LGHNA and YSLEER. V lost 0 bases and J 7 bases, leaving 7 bases between the germline ends. CDR3 DNA: TGCGCCAGCAGCCAAGACGGATGGAATGAGCAGTTCTTC. This sequence encodes CASSQDGWNEQFF.

This clonotype was seen at least ten times. V gene TRBV6-2 or TRBV6-3 combines with J gene TRBJ1-6; D gene unclear. V dropped 2 bases and J dropped 8 bases, with 10 bases sitting between them. This CDR3 region has 14 residues. Germline V CDR1 and CDR2: MNHEY, SVGEGT. The CDR3 loop reads CASSYGPNYSPLHF. CDR3 nucleotides: TGTGCCAGCAGTTACGGTCCGAACTATTCACCCCTCCACTTT.

This clonotype has a count of ten or more. The V call is TRBV4-3, the J call TRBJ2-3, with TRBD2 identical over 10 bases. This CDR3 comprises 18 residues. The junction had 7 bases not matched to a gene; V was cut back by 1 base and J by 0 bases. Germline CDR1 reads LGHNA; CDR2 reads YSLEER. CDR3 amino acids: CASSQGLAGAFSTDTQYF. CDR3 sequence (DNA): TGCGCCAGCAGCCAAGGTCTAGCGGGGGCCTTTAGCACAGATACGCAGTATTTT.

This clonotype has at least ten counts. The rearrangement uses TRBV29-1 and TRBJ2-2; 7 nucleotides align to TRBD1. Trimming at V came to 6 bases and at J to 7 bases, leaving 5 bases not matched to a gene. This CDR3 comprises 12 residues. Germline-derived CDR1 and CDR2 are SQVTM and ANQGSEA. The CDR3 sequence is CSVQTGNGELFF. In nucleotides, the CDR3 is TGCAGCGTGCAGACAGGGAACGGGGAGCTGTTTTTT.

Many counts were recorded for this clonotype. CDR3 in DNA: TGTGCCAGCAGTTTTCTAGCCCCAGATACGCAGTATTTT. This codes for CASSFLAPDTQYF. This chain links TRBV12-3 or TRBV12-4 with TRBJ2-3; perhaps TRBD2 as D (5 bases). There are 13 residues in the CDR3. Trimming stripped 3 bases from V and 4 bases from J, with 8 bases between.

Ten or more counts support this clonotype. This chain links TRBV7-9 with TRBJ1-5; possible D gene TRBD1, 5 bases. The V and J ends lost 5 bases and 7 bases respectively, with 12 bases between them. The CDR3 length is 13 residues. CDR1 and CDR2 (germline): SEHNR, FQNEAQ (reference sequence). CDR3 sequence: CASSQDSFQPQHF. The CDR3, as DNA: TGTGCCAGCAGCCAAGACAGTTTCCAGCCCCAGCATTTT.

This clonotype was counted a few times. The genes are TRBV28 and TRBJ2-7; no clear D gene. Germline V gene sequence: CDR1 MDHEN, CDR2 SYDVKM. The CDR3 totals 14 residues. With 4 bases removed from V and 1 base from J, the gap between germline ends came to 11 bases. The CDR3 sequence is CASSSCLSSYEQYF. CDR3 nucleotide sequence: TGTGCCAGCAGTTCCTGCTTATCTTCCTACGAGCAGTACTTC.

This clonotype has a count of ten or more. This sequence joins TRBV4-3 and TRBJ2-7; possibly TRBD1 for D (6 bases). The germline V gene has CDR1 LGHNA and CDR2 YSLEER. Trimming shortened V by 4 bases and J by 2 bases, and 15 bases separated the two germline ends. This CDR3 region has 15 residues. The CDR3 DNA reads as TGCGCCAGCAGCCCGGGCAGTCAGGGGACCTACGAGCAGTACTTC. This gives the protein CASSPGSQGTYEQYF.

This clonotype was recorded at least ten times. The CDR3 sequence is CASSKNTGWKAFF. For the CDR3, the DNA is TGTGCCAGCAGCAAAAACACAGGGTGGAAAGCTTTCTTT. The chain employs TRBV21-1 and TRBJ1-1; the table's TRBD1 call for D was not verified on the DNA. TRBV21-1 is a listed pseudogene. CDR3 length equals 13 residues.

This clonotype was seen only a few times. This chain connects TRBV11-1 to TRBJ2-7, with a possible D match to TRBD2 (6 bases). CDR3 length: 15 amino acids. Germline lookup yields CDR1 SGHAT and CDR2 FQDESV (reference sequence). Trimming stripped 3 bases from V and 0 bases from J, with 12 bases between. The CDR3 bases are TGTGCCAGCAGCTTTGAGGTCGGGAGCTCCTACGAGCAGTACTTC. Translated: CASSFEVGSSYEQYF.

The chain joins TRBV11-2 to TRBJ2-3; 7 positions match TRBD1. V gave up 1 base and J gave up 4 bases; unmatched junction bases: 11. CDR1 and CDR2 (germline): SGHAT, FQNNGV. The CDR3 length is 17 residues. As DNA, the CDR3 is TGTGCCAGCAGCTTAGTGGAAAGGGGGCATCGCGCAGATACGCAGTATTTT. This codes for CASSLVERGHRADTQYF. Full variable domain (rest looked up from reference TRBV11-2 and TRBJ2-3): EAGVAQSPRYKIIEKRQSVAFWCNPISGHATLYWYQQILGQGPKLLIQFQNNGVVDDSQLPKDRFSAERLKGVDSTLKIQPAKLEDSAVYLCASSLVERGHRADTQYFGPGTRLTVL.

Worth noting for this clonotype: One base away lies a much larger clone, so this may be a sequencing read error. In DNA form, the CDR3 reads TGTGCCAGCAGTAGAGACCGGGACAGGGACCCCCACGAGCAGTACTTC. Residues: CASSRDRDRDPHEQYF. The chain employs TRBV6-2 or TRBV6-3 and TRBJ2-7; 9 nucleotides align to TRBD1. The CDR3 consists of 16 residues. V shed 5 bases and J 5 bases; nucleotides not matched to a gene: 13. CDR1 is MNHEY and CDR2 is SVGEGT in the germline V gene.

The chain links TRBV30 to TRBJ2-7; the D is unclear. The CDR3 is made up of 11 amino acids. V shed 4 bases and J shed 3 bases, with 7 bases lying between them. Germline CDR1 reads GTSNPN; CDR2 reads SVGIG (reference sequence). This CDR3 is CAWKSDYEQYF. For the CDR3, the DNA is TGTGCCTGGAAGTCTGACTACGAGCAGTACTTC.

The rearrangement links TRBV19 to TRBJ2-2; D unresolved. The V end lost 4 bases, the J end lost 0 bases, and 9 bases lay between the germline ends. The CDR3 runs to 15 residues. Per germline, CDR1 LNHDA and CDR2 SQIVND (reference sequence). CDR3 amino acids: CASSRDNPNTGELFF. The DNA of the CDR3 is TGTGCCAGTAGTAGGGATAACCCGAACACCGGGGAGCTGTTTTTT.